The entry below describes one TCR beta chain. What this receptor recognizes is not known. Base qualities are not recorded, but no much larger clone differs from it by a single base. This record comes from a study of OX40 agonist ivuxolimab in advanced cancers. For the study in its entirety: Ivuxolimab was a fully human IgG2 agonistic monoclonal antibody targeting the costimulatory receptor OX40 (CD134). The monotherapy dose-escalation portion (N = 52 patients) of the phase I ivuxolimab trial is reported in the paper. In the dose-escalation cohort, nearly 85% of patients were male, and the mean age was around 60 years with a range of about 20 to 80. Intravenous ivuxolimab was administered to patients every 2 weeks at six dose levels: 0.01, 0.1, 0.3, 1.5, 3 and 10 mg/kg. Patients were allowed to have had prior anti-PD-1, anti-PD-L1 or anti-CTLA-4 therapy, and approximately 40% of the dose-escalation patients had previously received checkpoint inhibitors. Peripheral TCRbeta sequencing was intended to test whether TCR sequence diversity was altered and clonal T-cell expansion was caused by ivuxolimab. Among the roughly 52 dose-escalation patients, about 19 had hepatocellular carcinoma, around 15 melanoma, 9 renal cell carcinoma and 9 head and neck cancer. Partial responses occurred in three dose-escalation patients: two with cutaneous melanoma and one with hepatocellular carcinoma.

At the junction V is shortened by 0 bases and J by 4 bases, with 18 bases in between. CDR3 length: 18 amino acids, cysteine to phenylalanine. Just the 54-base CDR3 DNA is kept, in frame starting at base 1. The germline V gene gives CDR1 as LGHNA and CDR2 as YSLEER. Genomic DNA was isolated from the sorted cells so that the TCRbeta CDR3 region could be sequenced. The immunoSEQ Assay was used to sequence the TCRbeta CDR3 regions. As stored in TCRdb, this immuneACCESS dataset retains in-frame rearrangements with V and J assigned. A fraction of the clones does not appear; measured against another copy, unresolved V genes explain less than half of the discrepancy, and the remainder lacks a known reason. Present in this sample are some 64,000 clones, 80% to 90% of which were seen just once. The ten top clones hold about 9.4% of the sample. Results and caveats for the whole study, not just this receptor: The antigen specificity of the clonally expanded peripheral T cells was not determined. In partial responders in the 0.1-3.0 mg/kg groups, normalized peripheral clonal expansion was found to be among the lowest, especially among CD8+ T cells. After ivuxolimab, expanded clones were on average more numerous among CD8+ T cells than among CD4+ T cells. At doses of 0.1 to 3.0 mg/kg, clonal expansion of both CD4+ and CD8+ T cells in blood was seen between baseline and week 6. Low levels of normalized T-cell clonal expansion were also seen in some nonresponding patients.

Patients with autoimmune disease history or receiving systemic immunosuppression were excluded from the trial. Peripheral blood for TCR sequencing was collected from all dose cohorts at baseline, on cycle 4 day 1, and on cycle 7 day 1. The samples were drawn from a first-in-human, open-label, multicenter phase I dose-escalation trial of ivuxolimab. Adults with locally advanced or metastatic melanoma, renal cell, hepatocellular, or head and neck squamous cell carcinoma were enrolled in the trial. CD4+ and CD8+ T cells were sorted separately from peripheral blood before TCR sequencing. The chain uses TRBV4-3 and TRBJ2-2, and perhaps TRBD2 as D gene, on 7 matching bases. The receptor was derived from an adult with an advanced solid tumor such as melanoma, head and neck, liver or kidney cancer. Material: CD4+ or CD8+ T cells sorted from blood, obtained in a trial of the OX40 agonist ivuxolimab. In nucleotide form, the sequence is TGCGCCAGCAGCCAAGACCCGATGGGGGGGGCGGCCACCGGGGAGCTGTTTTTT. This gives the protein CASSQDPMGGAATGELFF.